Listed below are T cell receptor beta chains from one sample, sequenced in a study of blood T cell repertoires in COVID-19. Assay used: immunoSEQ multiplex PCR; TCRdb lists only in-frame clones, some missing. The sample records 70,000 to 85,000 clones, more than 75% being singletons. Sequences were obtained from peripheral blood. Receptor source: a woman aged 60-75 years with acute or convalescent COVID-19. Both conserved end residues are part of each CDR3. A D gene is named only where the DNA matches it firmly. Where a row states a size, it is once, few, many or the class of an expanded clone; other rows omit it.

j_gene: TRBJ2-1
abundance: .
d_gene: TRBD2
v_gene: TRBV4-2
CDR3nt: TGTGCCAGCAGCCAAGAACCTAGCGGGACCTACAATGAGCAGTTCTTC
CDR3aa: CASSQEPSGTYNEQFF

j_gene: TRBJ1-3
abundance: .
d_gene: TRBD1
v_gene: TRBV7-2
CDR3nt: TGTGCCAGCAGCTTAGGACAGGGAGGAAACACCATATATTTT
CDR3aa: CASSLGQGGNTIYF

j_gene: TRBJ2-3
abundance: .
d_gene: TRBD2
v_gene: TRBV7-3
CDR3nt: TGTGCCAGCAGCGCTACGACTAGCGGGATCACAGATACGCAGTATTTT
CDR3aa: CASSATTSGITDTQYF

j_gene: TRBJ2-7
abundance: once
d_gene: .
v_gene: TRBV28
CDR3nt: TGTGCCAGCAGTCCCTACGGACCGGGAACCTACGAGCAGTACTTC
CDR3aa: CASSPYGPGTYEQYF

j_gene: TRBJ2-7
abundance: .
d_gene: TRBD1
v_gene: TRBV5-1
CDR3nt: TGCGCCAGCAGCTCCTCAGGGGGCTCCTACGAGCAGTACTTC
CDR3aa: CASSSSGGSYEQYF

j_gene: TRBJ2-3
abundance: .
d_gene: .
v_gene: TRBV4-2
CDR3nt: TGTGCCAGCAGCCAAGATCGCTCCGGGTTTCGCGTTACGCAGTATTTT
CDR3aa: CASSQDRSGFRVTQYF

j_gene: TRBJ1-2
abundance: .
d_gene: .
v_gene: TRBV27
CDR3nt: TGTGCCAGCAGCGATCAGGGGAACTATGGCTACACCTTC
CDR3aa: CASSDQGNYGYTF

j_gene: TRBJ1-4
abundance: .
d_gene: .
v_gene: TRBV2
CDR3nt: TGTGCCAGCAGGACTGGGGGGGAAAAACTGTTTTTT
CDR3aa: CASRTGGEKLFF

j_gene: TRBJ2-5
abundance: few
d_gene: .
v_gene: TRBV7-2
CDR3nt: TGTGCCAGCAGCTTAGAGGGGGGGCGTGAGACCCAGTACTTC
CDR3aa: CASSLEGGRETQYF

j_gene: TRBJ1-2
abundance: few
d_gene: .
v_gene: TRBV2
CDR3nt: TGTGCCAGCAGTGATCGGAGGGACTATGGCTACACCTTC
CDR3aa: CASSDRRDYGYTF

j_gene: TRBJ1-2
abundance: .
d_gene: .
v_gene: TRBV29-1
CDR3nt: TGCAGCGCCCTTCAAACAGGGATTCATGGCTACACCTTC
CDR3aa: CSALQTGIHGYTF

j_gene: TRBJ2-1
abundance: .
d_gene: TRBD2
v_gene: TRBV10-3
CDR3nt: TGTGCCATCAGTGAGGCGGGAGGGCCTTGGAATGAGCAGTTCTTC
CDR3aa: CAISEAGGPWNEQFF

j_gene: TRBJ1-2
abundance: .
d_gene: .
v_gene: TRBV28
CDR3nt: TGTGCCAGCAGTCCTGTCCCGGGACAATACAATGGCTACACCTTC
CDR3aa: CASSPVPGQYNGYTF

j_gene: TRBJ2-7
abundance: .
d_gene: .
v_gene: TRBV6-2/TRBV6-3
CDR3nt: TGTGCCAGCAGTCCCTCTTTGCGGCAGTACTTC
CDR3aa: CASSPSLRQYF

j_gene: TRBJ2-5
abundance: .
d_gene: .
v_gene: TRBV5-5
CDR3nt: TGTGCCAGCAGCTCCCGCCCCCAACAGGGTTCAGAGACCCAGTACTTC
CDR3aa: CASSSRPQQGSETQYF

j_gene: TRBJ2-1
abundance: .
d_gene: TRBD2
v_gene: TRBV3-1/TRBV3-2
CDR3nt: TGTGCCAGCAGCCAAGTAGGGCTAGCGGTCTACAATGAGCAGTTCTTC
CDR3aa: CASSQVGLAVYNEQFF

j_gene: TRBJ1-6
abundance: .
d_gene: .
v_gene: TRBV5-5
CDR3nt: TGTGCCAGCAGCAAAAGTGGACTTATGAATAATTCACCCCTCCACTTT
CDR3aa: CASSKSGLMNNSPLHF

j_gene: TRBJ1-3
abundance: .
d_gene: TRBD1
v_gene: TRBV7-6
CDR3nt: TGTGCCAGCAGCTTATTCGCCGCTAAGTCGGGACAGACTTACTCTGGAAACACCATATATTTT
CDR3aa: CASSLFAAKSGQTYSGNTIYF

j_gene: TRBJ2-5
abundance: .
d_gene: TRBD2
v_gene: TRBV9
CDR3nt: TGTGCCAGCAGCGTAGGCCGGACTAGCGGAGCAGAGACCCAGTACTTC
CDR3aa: CASSVGRTSGAETQYF

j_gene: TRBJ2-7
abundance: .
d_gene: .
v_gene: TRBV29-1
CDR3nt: TGCAGCGTGATTCCCCGTGAGGCCTACGAGCAGTACTTC
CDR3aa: CSVIPREAYEQYF

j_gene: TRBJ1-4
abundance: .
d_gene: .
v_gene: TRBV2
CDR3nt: TGTGCCAGCAGTCAGGCGGGTGAAAAACTGTTTTTT
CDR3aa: CASSQAGEKLFF

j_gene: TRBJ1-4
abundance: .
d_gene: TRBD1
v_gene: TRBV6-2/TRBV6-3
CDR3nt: TGTGCCAGCAGTTACCCTCCCGCCGGGACAGGGGATGAAAAACTGTTTTTT
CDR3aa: CASSYPPAGTGDEKLFF

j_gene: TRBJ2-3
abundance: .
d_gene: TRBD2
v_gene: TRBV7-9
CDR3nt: TGTGCCAGCAGCGGACTAGAAGATACGCAGTATTTT
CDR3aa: CASSGLEDTQYF

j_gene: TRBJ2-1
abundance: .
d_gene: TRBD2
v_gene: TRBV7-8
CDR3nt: TGTGCCAGCAGCTCCAGTCTGGGCCGGCGGGAGACAACCTACAATGAGCAGTTCTTC
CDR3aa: CASSSSLGRRETTYNEQFF

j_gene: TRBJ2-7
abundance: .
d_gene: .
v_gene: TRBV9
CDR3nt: TGTGCCAGCAGCGTAGTATCAGGCTCCTACGAGCAGTACTTC
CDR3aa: CASSVVSGSYEQYF

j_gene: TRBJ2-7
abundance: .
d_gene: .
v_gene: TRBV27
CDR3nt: TGTGCCAGCAGTTACAGGGCCACCTACGAGCAGTACTTC
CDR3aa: CASSYRATYEQYF

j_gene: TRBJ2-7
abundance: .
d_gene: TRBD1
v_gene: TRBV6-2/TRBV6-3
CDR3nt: TGTGCCAGCAGTTACTCGGGACAGGGGGCTTCCTACGAGCAGTACTTC
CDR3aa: CASSYSGQGASYEQYF

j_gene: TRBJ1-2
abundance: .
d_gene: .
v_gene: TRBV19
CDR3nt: TGTGCCAGTAGTATGAAGGGGGACTATGGCTACACCTTC
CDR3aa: CASSMKGDYGYTF

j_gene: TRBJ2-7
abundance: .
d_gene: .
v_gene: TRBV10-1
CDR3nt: TGCGCCAGCAGTGAGAGGATGGGGACTTACTACGAGCAGTACTTC
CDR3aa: CASSERMGTYYEQYF

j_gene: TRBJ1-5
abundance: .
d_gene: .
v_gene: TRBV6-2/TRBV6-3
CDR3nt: TGTGCCAGCAGTTACTCGGCACAGGCCACAGGCAATCAGCCCCAGCATTTT
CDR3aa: CASSYSAQATGNQPQHF

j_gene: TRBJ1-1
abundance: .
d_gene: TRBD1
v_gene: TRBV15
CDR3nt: TGTGCCACCAGCTCCCACAGGGGAAGCACTGAAGCTTTCTTT
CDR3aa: CATSSHRGSTEAFF

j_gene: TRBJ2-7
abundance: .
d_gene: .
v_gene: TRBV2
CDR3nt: TGTGCCAGCAGGGGAGGTTACGAGCAGTACTTC
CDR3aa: CASRGGYEQYF

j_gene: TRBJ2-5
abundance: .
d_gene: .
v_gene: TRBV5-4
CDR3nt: TGTGCCAGCAGTTCTCGGGTAACAGGGCAAGAGACCCAGTACTTC
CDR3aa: CASSSRVTGQETQYF

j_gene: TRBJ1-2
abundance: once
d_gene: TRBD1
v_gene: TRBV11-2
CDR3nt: TGTGCCAGCAGCTTAGATTTGACAGGGGCCTATGGCTACACCTTC
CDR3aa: CASSLDLTGAYGYTF

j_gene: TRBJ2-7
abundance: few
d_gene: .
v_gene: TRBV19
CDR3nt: TGTGCCAGTAGTATGGACACTCTCTCCTACGAGCAGTACTTC
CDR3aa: CASSMDTLSYEQYF

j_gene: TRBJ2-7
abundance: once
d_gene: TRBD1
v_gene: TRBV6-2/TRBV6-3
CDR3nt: TGTGCCAGCAGTTACGACAGGGTGGGACCCAAGCAGTACTTC
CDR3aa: CASSYDRVGPKQYF

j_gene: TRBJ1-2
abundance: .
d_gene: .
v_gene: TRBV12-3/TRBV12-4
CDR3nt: TGTGCCAGCACAGAGTGGGGCGGGAGCTACACCTTC
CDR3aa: CASTEWGGSYTF

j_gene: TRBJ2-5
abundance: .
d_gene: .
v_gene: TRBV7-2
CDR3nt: TGTGCCAGCAGTCAACAAGAGACCCAGTACTTC
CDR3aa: CASSQQETQYF

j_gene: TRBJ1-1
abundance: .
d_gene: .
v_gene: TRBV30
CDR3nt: TGTGCCTGGAGTAAAAGAGATAACACTGAAGCTTTCTTT
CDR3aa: CAWSKRDNTEAFF

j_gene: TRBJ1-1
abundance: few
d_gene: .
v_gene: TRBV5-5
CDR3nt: TGTGCCAGCAGCTTTTTGGCTGTTTCTTCATTGAACACTGAAGCTTTCTTT
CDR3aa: CASSFLAVSSLNTEAFF

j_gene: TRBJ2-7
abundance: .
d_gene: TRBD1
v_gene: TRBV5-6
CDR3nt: TGTGCCAGCAGCCTCGGACAGGGTCGGTACGAGCAGTACTTC
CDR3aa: CASSLGQGRYEQYF